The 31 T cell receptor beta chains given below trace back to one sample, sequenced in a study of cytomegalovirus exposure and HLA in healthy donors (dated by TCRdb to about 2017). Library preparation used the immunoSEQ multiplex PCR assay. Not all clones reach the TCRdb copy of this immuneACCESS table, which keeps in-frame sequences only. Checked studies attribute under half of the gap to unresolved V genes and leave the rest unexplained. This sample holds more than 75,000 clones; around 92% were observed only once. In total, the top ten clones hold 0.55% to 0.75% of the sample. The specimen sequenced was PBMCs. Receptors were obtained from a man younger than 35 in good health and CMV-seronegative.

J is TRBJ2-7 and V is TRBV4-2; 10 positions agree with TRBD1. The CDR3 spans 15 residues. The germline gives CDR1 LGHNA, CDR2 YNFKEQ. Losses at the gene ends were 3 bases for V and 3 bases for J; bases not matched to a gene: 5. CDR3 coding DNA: TGTGCCAGCAGCCACAGGAGGACAGGGGGCTACGAGCAGTACTTC. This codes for CASSHRRTGGYEQYF.

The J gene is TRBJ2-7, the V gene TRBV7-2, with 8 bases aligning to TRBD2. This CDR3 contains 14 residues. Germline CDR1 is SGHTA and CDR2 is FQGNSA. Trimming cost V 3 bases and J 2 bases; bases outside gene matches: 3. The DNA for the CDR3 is TGTGCCAGCAGCTTCTCGGGGGGGGCCTACGAGCAGTACTTC. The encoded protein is CASSFSGGAYEQYF.

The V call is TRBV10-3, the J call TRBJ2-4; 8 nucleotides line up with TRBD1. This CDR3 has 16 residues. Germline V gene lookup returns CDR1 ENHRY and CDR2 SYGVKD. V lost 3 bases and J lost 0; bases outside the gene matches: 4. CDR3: CAISDRGRGAKNIQYF. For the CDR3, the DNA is TGTGCCATCAGTGACAGGGGGCGGGGAGCCAAAAACATTCAGTACTTC.

CDR3 DNA sequence: TGTGCCAGCAGCCTAGGAGGATCGTACACTGAAGCTTTCTTT. Translating gives CASSLGGSYTEAFF. The chain employs TRBV25-1 and TRBJ1-1; D is undetermined. Germline V gene lookup returns CDR1 MGHDK and CDR2 SYGVNS. Trimming shortened V by 6 bases and J by 3 bases, and 14 bases separated the two germline ends. The CDR3 runs 14 residues.

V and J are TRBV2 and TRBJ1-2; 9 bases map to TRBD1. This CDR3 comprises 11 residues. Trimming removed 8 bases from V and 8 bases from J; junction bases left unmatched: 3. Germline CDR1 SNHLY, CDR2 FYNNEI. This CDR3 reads CASGTGRGYTF. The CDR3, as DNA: TGTGCCAGCGGGACAGGGCGAGGCTACACCTTC.

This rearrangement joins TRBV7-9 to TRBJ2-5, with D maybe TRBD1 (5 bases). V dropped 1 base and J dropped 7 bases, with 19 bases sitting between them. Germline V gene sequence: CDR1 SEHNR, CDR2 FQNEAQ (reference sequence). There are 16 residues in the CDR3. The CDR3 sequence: CASSLGRQSPSRTQYF. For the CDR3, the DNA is TGTGCCAGCAGCTTAGGCCGACAGTCCCCAAGTAGGACCCAGTACTTC.

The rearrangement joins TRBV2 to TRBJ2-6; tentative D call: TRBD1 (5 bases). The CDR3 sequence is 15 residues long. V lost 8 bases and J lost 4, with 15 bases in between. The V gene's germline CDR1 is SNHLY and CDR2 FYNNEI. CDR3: CASGQGITGANVLTF. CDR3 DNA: TGTGCCAGCGGCCAGGGCATCACCGGGGCCAACGTCCTGACTTTC.

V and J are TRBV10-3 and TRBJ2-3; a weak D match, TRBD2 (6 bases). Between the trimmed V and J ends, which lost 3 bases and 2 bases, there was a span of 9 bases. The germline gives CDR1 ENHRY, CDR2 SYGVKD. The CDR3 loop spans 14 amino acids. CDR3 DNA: TGTGCCATCAGTGAAGGCGGGAACACAGATACGCAGTATTTT. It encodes CAISEGGNTDTQYF.

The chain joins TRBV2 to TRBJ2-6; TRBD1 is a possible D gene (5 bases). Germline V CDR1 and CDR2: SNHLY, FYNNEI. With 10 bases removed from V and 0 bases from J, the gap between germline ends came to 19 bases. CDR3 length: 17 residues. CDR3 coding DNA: TGTGCCACCGACCTAGGACACGCCAGCTCTGGGGCCAACGTCCTGACTTTC. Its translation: CATDLGHASSGANVLTF.

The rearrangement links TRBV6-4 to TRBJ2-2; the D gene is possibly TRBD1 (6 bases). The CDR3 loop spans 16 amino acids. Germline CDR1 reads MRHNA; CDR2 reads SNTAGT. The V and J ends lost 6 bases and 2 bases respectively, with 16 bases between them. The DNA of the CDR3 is TGTGCCAGCAGCCCCATCGCAGGGGCTAACACCGGGGAGCTGTTTTTT. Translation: CASSPIAGANTGELFF.

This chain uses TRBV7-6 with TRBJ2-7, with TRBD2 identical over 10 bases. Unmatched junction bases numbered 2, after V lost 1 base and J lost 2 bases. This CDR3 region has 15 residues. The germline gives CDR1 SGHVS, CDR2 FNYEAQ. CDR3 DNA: TGTGCCAGCAGCTTAGTAGGGACTAGCGCCTACGAGCAGTACTTC. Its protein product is CASSLVGTSAYEQYF.

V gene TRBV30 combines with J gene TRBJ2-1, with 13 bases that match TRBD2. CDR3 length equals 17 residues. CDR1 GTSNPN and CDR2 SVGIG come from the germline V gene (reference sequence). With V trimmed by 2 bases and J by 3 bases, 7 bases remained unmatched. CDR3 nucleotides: TGTGCCTGGAGTTCGTTCAGGACTAGCGGGAGCTACAATGAGCAGTTCTTC. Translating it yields CAWSSFRTSGSYNEQFF.

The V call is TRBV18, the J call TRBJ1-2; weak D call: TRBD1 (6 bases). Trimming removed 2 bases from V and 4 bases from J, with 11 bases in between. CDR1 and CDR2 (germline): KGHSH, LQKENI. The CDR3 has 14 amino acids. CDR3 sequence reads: CASSPRTDSYGYTF. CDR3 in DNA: TGTGCCAGCTCACCAAGGACAGATTCCTATGGCTACACCTTC.

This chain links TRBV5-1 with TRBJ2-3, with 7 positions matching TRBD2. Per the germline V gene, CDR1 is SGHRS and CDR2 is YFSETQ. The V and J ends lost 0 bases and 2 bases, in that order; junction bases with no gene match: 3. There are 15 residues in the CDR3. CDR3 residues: CASSLASGPTDTQYF. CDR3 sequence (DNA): TGCGCCAGCAGCTTGGCTAGCGGCCCCACAGATACGCAGTATTTT. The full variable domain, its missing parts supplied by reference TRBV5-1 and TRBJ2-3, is KAGVTQTPRYLIKTRGQQVTLSCSPISGHRSVSWYQQTPGQGLQFLFEYFSETQRNKGNFPGRFSGRQFSNSRSEMNVSTLELGDSALYLCASSLASGPTDTQYFGPGTRLTVL.

The CDR3 loop reads CASSRRGQGSYEQYF. CDR3 nucleotides: TGTGCCAGCAGTCGTAGGGGACAGGGCTCCTACGAGCAGTACTTC. The chain combines TRBV9 with TRBJ2-7; 9 bases agree with TRBD1. V gave up 5 bases and J gave up 0 bases; unmatched junction bases: 6. The germline V gene encodes CDR1 SGDLS and CDR2 YYNGEE. The CDR3 is made up of 15 amino acids.

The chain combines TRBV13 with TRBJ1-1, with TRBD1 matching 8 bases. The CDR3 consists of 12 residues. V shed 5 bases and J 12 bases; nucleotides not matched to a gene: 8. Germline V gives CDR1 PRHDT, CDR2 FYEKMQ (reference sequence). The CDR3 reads CASSARTGLTFF. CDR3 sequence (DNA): TGTGCCAGCAGCGCAAGGACAGGGTTAACTTTCTTT.

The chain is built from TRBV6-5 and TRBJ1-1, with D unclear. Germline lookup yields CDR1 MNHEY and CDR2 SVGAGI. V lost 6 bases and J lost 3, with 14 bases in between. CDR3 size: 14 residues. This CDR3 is CASRLSRLYTEAFF. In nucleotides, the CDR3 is TGTGCCAGCAGACTAAGTCGGTTATACACTGAAGCTTTCTTT.

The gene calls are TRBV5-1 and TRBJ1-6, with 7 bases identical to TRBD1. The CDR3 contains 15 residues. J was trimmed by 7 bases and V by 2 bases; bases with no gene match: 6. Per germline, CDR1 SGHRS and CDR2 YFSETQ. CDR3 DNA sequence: TGCGCCAGCAGCTTCGAAGGGACAGCCAATTCACCCCTCCACTTT. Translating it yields CASSFEGTANSPLHF.

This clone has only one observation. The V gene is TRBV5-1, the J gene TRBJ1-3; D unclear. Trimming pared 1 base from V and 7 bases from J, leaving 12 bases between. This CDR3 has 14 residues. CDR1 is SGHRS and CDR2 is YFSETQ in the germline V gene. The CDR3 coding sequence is TGCGCCAGCAGCTTGATGGGAGAAAGGAACACCATATATTTT. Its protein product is CASSLMGERNTIYF.

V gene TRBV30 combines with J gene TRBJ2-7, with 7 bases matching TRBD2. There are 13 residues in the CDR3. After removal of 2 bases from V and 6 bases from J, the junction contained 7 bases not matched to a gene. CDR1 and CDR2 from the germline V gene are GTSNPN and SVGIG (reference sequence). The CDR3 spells CAWSWGSGGEQYF. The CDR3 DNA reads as TGTGCCTGGAGTTGGGGCTCGGGAGGCGAGCAGTACTTC.

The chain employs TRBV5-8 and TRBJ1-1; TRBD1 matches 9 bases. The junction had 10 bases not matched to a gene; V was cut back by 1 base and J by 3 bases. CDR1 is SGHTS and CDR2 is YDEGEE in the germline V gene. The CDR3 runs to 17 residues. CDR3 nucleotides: TGTGCCAGCAGCTTGTTACAGGGGGCAAGGGGGTACACTGAAGCTTTCTTT. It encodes CASSLLQGARGYTEAFF.

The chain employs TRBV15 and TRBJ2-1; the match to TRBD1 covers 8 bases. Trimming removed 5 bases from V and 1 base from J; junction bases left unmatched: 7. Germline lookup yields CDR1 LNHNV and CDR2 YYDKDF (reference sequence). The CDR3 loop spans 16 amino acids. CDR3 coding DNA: TGTGCCACCAGCCCGGGACAGGTCGCTTCCTACAATGAGCAGTTCTTC. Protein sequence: CATSPGQVASYNEQFF.

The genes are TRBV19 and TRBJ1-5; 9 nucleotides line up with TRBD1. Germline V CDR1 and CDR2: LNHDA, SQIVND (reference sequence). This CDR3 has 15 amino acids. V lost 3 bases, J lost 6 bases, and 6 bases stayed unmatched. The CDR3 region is CASSIWGQGGQPQHF. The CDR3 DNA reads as TGTGCCAGTAGTATTTGGGGACAGGGAGGTCAGCCCCAGCATTTT.

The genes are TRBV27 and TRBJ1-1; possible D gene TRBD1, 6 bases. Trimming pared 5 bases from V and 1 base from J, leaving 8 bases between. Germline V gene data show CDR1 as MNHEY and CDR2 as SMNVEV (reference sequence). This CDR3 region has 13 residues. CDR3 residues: CASSPGQNTEAFF. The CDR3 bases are TGTGCCAGCAGTCCGGGACAGAACACTGAAGCTTTCTTT.

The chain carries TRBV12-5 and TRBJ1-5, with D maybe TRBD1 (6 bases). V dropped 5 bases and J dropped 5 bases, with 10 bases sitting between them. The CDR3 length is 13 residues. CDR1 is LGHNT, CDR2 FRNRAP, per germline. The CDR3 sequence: CASGRDTYQPQHF. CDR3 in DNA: TGTGCTAGTGGTCGGGACACATATCAGCCCCAGCATTTT.

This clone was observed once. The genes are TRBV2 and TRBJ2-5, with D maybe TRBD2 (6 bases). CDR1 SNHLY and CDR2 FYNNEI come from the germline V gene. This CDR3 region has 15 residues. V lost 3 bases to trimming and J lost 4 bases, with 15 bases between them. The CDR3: CASSDRPSDGETQYF. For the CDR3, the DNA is TGTGCCAGCAGTGATCGACCTAGCGATGGAGAGACCCAGTACTTC.

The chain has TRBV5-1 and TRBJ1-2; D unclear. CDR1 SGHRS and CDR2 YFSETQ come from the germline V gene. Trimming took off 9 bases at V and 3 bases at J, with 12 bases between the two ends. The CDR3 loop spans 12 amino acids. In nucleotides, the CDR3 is TGCGCCACCCGGGAGACCGACTATGGCTACACCTTC. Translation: CATRETDYGYTF.

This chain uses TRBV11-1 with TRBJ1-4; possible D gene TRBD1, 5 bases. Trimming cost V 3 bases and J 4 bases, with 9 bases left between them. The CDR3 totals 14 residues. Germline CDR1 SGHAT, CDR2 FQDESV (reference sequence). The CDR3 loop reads CASSLTGVNEKLFF. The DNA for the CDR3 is TGTGCCAGCAGCTTGACGGGGGTTAATGAAAAACTGTTTTTT.

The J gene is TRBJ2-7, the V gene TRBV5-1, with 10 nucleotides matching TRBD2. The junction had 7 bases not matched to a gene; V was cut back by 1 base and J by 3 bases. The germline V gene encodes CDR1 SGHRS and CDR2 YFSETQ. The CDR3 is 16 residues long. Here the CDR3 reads CASSLSLAGANYEQYF. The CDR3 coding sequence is TGCGCCAGCAGCTTGTCCCTAGCGGGGGCCAACTACGAGCAGTACTTC.

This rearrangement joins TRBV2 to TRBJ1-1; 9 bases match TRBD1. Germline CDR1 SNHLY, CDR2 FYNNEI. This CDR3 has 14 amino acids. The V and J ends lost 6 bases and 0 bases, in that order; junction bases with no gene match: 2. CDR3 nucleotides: TGTGCCAGCAGGAGGGACAGGGTGAACACTGAAGCTTTCTTT. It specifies CASRRDRVNTEAFF.

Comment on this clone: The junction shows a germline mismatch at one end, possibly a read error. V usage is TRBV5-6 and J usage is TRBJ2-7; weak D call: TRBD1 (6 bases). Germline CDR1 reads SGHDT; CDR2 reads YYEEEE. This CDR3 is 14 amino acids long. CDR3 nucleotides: TGTGCCAGCAGCTTACGGGACAACTCCTTCGAGCAGTACTTC. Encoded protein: CASSLRDNSFEQYF.